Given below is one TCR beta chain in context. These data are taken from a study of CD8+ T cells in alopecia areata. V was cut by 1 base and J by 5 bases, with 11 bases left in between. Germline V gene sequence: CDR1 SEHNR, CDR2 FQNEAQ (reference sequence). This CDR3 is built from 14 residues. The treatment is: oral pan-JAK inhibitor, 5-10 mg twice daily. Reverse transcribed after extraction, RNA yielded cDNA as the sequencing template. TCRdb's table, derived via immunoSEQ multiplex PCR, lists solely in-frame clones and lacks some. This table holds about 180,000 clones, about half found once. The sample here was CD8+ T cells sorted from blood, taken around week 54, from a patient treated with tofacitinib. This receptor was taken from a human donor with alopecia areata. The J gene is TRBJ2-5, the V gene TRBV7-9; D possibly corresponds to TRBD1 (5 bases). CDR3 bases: TGTGCCAGCAGCTTAGAGGCAGGGCAGGAGACCCAGTACTTC. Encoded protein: CASSLEAGQETQYF.